A single sample gave rise to the 19 T cell receptor beta chains below, sequenced in a study of blood T cell repertoires in COVID-19. Data came from immunoSEQ multiplex PCR; TCRdb stores just in-frame clones and leaves some out. Of under 150,000 clones in the sample, about 87% were seen once. Sequencing was performed on peripheral blood. The receptors here all came from a human donor in a cohort sampled during active COVID-19.

This clone was seen just once. The chain is built from TRBV30 and TRBJ2-1, with TRBD2 matching 7 bases. After removal of 0 bases from V and 12 bases from J, the junction contained 5 bases not matched to a gene. Per the germline V gene, CDR1 is GTSNPN and CDR2 is SVGIG (reference sequence). This CDR3 is 12 amino acids long. The CDR3 DNA reads TGTGCCTGGAGTGTAACGGGGGGAAGGCAGTTCTTC. It translates to CAWSVTGGRQFF. Variable domain in full (rest from reference TRBV30 and TRBJ2-1): SQTIHQWPATLVQPVGSPLSLECTVEGTSNPNLYWYRQAAGRGLQLLFYSVGIGQISSEVPQNLSASRPQDRQFILSSKKLLLSDSGFYLCAWSVTGGRQFFGPGTRLTVL.

The J gene is TRBJ2-3, the V gene TRBV7-2; the match to TRBD2 covers 9 bases. The germline V gene has CDR1 SGHTA and CDR2 FQGNSA. V gave up 2 bases and J gave up 2 bases; unmatched junction bases: 11. This CDR3 spans 18 amino acids. For the CDR3, the DNA is TGTGCCAGCAGCTTATCAGGTCTAGCGGGGACCCCCACAGATACGCAGTATTTT. It specifies CASSLSGLAGTPTDTQYF.

The rearrangement joins TRBV5-1 to TRBJ1-4, with TRBD1 matching 7 bases. CDR1 and CDR2 (germline): SGHRS, YFSETQ. The CDR3 has 16 amino acids. J lost 8 bases, V lost 0 bases, and 10 bases had no gene match. In DNA form, the CDR3 reads TGCGCCAGCAGCTTGGCCAAGGGGGCTAATAGGGAAAAACTGTTTTTT. Translated, it gives CASSLAKGANREKLFF.

CDR3 region: CSVEEQPGGVTYF. The CDR3 nucleotides read TGCAGCGTTGAGGAACAGCCGGGGGGGGTTACGTACTTC. The chain recombines TRBV29-1 with TRBJ2-4; 8 bases map to TRBD2. Trimming cost V 3 bases and J 15 bases; bases outside gene matches: 13. The CDR3 runs to 13 residues. Germline CDR1 and CDR2: SQVTM and ANQGSEA. Full variable domain (outside the CDR3, taken from reference TRBV29-1 and TRBJ2-4): SAVISQKPSRDICQRGTSLTIQCQVDSQVTMMFWYRQQPGQSLTLIATANQGSEATYESGFVIDKFPISRPNLTFSTLTVSNMSPEDSSIYLCSVEEQPGGVTYFGAGTRLSVL.

Here the CDR3 DNA reads TGTGCCAGCAGTTACGACAGACACTCTGGGGCCAACGTCCTGACTTTC. This encodes CASSYDRHSGANVLTF. This rearrangement joins TRBV6-5 to TRBJ2-6; possible D gene TRBD1, 5 bases. The V gene's germline CDR1 is MNHEY and CDR2 SVGAGI. Between the trimmed V and J ends, which lost 2 bases and 0 bases, there was a span of 8 bases. The CDR3 is made up of 16 amino acids.

The J gene is TRBJ2-3, the V gene TRBV7-6; 8 positions match TRBD2. The CDR3 consists of 15 residues. J gave up 6 bases and V 5 bases, and 10 bases lay outside the gene matches. In germline, CDR1 is SGHVS, CDR2 FNYEAQ. The CDR3 loop is CASSEGGGFGDTQYF. For the CDR3, the DNA is TGTGCCAGCAGCGAAGGCGGGGGGTTTGGGGATACGCAGTATTTT.

In this sample, this clone turned up once. The rearrangement links TRBV4-3 to TRBJ2-7; possibly TRBD2 for D (5 bases). The CDR3 loop spans 14 amino acids. Trimming stripped 1 base from V and 3 bases from J, with 10 bases between. CDR1 and CDR2 from the germline V gene are LGHNA and YSLEER. In DNA, the CDR3 is TGCGCCAGCAGCCAAGCACTAGTAGACTACGAGCAGTACTTC. Protein: CASSQALVDYEQYF.

V usage is TRBV4-3 and J usage is TRBJ2-7; D perhaps matches TRBD1 (6 bases). Deletions cut 4 bases from V and 6 bases from J, with 16 bases between. Germline V gene data show CDR1 as LGHNA and CDR2 as YSLEER. The CDR3 totals 14 residues. CDR3 sequence reads: CASSPRTAETEQYF. DNA for the CDR3: TGCGCCAGCAGCCCTCGGACAGCAGAGACCGAGCAGTACTTC.

This chain links TRBV9 with TRBJ2-3; possible D gene TRBD1, 6 bases. The CDR3 is 15 residues long. The germline V and J ends were trimmed by 4 bases and 10 bases, with 22 bases remaining between them. CDR1 is SGDLS, CDR2 YYNGEE, per germline. Here the CDR3 reads CASSIGTLHTSAQYF. CDR3 nucleotides: TGTGCCAGCAGCATAGGGACACTCCACACGAGTGCGCAGTATTTT.

The J gene is TRBJ1-1, the V gene TRBV19; tentative D call: TRBD1 (6 bases). V was shortened by 5 bases and J by 6 bases, with 13 bases between the two germline ends. There are 13 residues in the CDR3. The germline CDR1 and CDR2 sequences are LNHDA and SQIVND (reference sequence). CDR3 in amino acids: CASSVQGGPEAFF. CDR3 DNA sequence: TGTGCCAGTAGTGTACAGGGCGGGCCTGAAGCTTTCTTT.

The chain carries TRBV24-1 and TRBJ2-7, with D perhaps TRBD1 (5 bases). The CDR3 spans 17 residues. The germline gives CDR1 KGHDR, CDR2 SFDVKD. Trimming removed 2 bases from V and 1 base from J, with 17 bases in between. CDR3 protein: CATSDSRTRECSYEQYF. The DNA for the CDR3 is TGTGCCACCAGTGATTCCAGAACCAGGGAATGTTCCTACGAGCAGTACTTC.

In this sample, this clone turned up a few times. The chain couples TRBV3-1 (or the pseudogene TRBV3-2) to TRBJ2-5, with 7 bases identical to TRBD2. With V trimmed by 4 bases and J by 5 bases, 10 bases remained unmatched. CDR3 length: 15 residues. Germline lookup yields CDR1 LGHDT and CDR2 YNNKEL (reference sequence). CDR3 region: CASSPVYGGVETQYF. CDR3 nucleotides: TGTGCCAGCAGCCCAGTTTATGGGGGGGTTGAGACCCAGTACTTC.

The chain has TRBV19 and TRBJ1-5, with 8 bases aligning to TRBD1. The CDR3 has 17 residues. The germline V gene encodes CDR1 LNHDA and CDR2 SQIVND (reference sequence). J lost 0 bases, V lost 2 bases, and 6 bases had no gene match. In DNA, the CDR3 is TGTGCCAGTAGTATAAACCAGGGGGCATCTAGCAATCAGCCCCAGCATTTT. It yields the protein CASSINQGASSNQPQHF. Drawing the rest from reference TRBV19 and TRBJ1-5, the complete variable domain is DGGITQSPKYLFRKEGQNVTLSCEQNLNHDAMYWYRQDPGQGLRLIYYSQIVNDFQKGDIAEGYSVSREKKESFPLTVTSAQKNPTAFYLCASSINQGASSNQPQHFGDGTRLSIL.

The chain uses TRBV23-1 and TRBJ2-7, with a weak D call TRBD1 (5 bases). TRBV23-1 is flagged as an ORF with uncertain function. This CDR3 comprises 18 residues. V lost 0 bases, J lost 4 bases, and 22 bases lay in between. The CDR3 nucleotides read TGCGCCAGCAGTCAATCGAAGGGGCCCCGACACCCCGCATACGAGCAGTACTTC. Its translation is CASSQSKGPRHPAYEQYF.

Only one count was recorded for this clone. This sequence joins TRBV7-8 and TRBJ1-4, with D perhaps matching TRBD1 (5 bases). This CDR3 spans 15 amino acids. Germline V gene lookup returns CDR1 SGHVS and CDR2 FQNEAQ. V was cut by 0 bases and J by 9 bases, with 14 bases left in between. For the CDR3, the DNA is TGTGCCAGCAGCTTAGCGGGGGGGTTAGGGAAAAAACTGTTTTTT. It yields the protein CASSLAGGLGKKLFF.

The gene calls are TRBV19 and TRBJ2-7; 10 bases map to TRBD1. The length of the CDR3 is 14 residues. V shed 7 bases, J shed 2 bases, and the junction held 5 bases outside the gene matches. Germline V gene lookup returns CDR1 LNHDA and CDR2 SQIVND (reference sequence). CDR3 nucleotides: TGTGCCAGTATGGGAGGACAGGGGGCCTACGAGCAGTACTTC. Protein sequence: CASMGGQGAYEQYF.

V gene TRBV28 combines with J gene TRBJ1-2; D gene unclear. Per the germline V gene, CDR1 is MDHEN and CDR2 is SYDVKM. The CDR3 contains 13 residues. Between the trimmed V and J ends, which lost 5 bases and 2 bases, there was a span of 9 bases. The CDR3 protein is CASSPLGNYGYTF. The CDR3 coding sequence is TGTGCCAGCAGTCCCCTCGGGAACTATGGCTACACCTTC.

The rearrangement joins TRBV6-5 to TRBJ1-4; 8 nucleotides agree with TRBD1. This CDR3 region has 15 residues. CDR1 MNHEY and CDR2 SVGAGI come from the germline V gene. V was pared by 5 bases and J by 7 bases, with 9 bases of the junction left unmatched. CDR3 sequence: CASSQTVDRVEKLFF. CDR3 nucleotide sequence: TGTGCCAGCAGTCAGACAGTGGACAGGGTTGAAAAACTGTTTTTT.

The rearrangement joins TRBV4-2 to TRBJ1-2, with TRBD1 matching over 7 bases. This CDR3 has 17 residues. The J segment lost 0 bases and the V segment lost 4 bases, leaving 11 bases of the junction unmatched. Germline V gene data show CDR1 as LGHNA and CDR2 as YNFKEQ. CDR3 nucleotide sequence: TGTGCCAGCAGCCCTTTGGCCGACAGGGAAGCTAACTATGGCTACACCTTC. Translating it yields CASSPLADREANYGYTF.